These 27 T cell receptor beta chains came from one sample sequenced in a study of cytomegalovirus exposure and HLA in healthy donors (dated by TCRdb to about 2017). The receptor library was made with the immunoSEQ multiplex PCR assay. The multiplex PCR relied on a mix of 60 forward primers for TCR Vbeta segments and 13 reverse primers for TCR Jbeta segments. TCRdb holds this immuneACCESS table with in-frame rearrangements only. Some clones are missing; in checked studies, unresolved V genes explain under half, and the rest has no known cause. The sample's table covers 96,000 or so clones. The ten largest clones add up to 5% to 6.5% of the sample. The source material was PBMCs. These receptors were taken from a girl aged 5 to 17 in good health and CMV-seropositive.

This rearrangement joins TRBV7-9 to TRBJ2-3, with 13 bases aligning to TRBD2. V dropped 5 bases and J dropped 0; count of bases not matched to a gene: 8. Looked up from germline, CDR1 is SEHNR and CDR2 is FQNEAQ (reference sequence). CDR3 size: 18 residues. The CDR3 DNA reads as TGTGCCAGCAGCGCCCGGACTAGCGGGGGCTCTAGCACAGATACGCAGTATTTT. This gives the protein CASSARTSGGSSTDTQYF. Full variable domain (remainder filled in from reference TRBV7-9 and TRBJ2-3): DTGVSQNPRHKITKRGQNVTFRCDPISEHNRLYWYRQTLGQGPEFLTYFQNEAQLEKSRLLSDRFSAERPKGSFSTLEIQRTEQGDSAMYLCASSARTSGGSSTDTQYFGPGTRLTVL.

The chain has TRBV7-3 and TRBJ2-3; possible D gene TRBD1, 7 bases. The CDR3 length is 15 residues. CDR1 SGHTA and CDR2 FQGTGA come from the germline V gene. V gave up 8 bases and J gave up 7 bases, with 22 bases separating them. Written as DNA, the CDR3 is TGTGCCAGCGCCCCCACGGCTCAGGGGGGAAATACGCAGTATTTT. Protein sequence: CASAPTAQGGNTQYF.

The V and J genes are TRBV6-6 and TRBJ2-3; TRBD2 aligns across 9 bases. This CDR3 is 15 amino acids long. With 4 bases clipped from V and 1 base from J, the junction kept 3 bases outside the gene matches. The germline V gene encodes CDR1 MNHNY and CDR2 SVGAGI (reference sequence). CDR3 nucleotide sequence: TGTGCCAGCAGTTTCCCTAGCGGGGGCACAGATACGCAGTATTTT. Its translation is CASSFPSGGTDTQYF.

The chain employs TRBV6-6 and TRBJ2-5, with no clear D. The V end lost 1 base, the J end lost 2 bases, and 5 bases lay between the germline ends. The germline CDR1 and CDR2 sequences are MNHNY and SVGAGI (reference sequence). The CDR3 length is 13 residues. CDR3 region: CASSYLQQETQYF. CDR3 bases: TGTGCCAGCAGTTACTTGCAGCAAGAGACCCAGTACTTC.

The J gene is TRBJ1-4, the V gene TRBV9; D remains unclear. Trimming removed 2 bases at V and 4 bases at J, with 9 bases between. CDR1 and CDR2 from the germline V gene are SGDLS and YYNGEE. The CDR3 spans 14 residues. DNA for the CDR3: TGTGCCAGCAGCGTCGGGTCCGGTAATGAAAAACTGTTTTTT. This encodes CASSVGSGNEKLFF.

The rearrangement joins TRBV4-2 to TRBJ1-1, with D unresolved. The V gene lost 1 base and the J gene lost 5 bases, with 11 bases spanning the gap. The CDR3 runs to 14 residues. The germline V gene has CDR1 LGHNA and CDR2 YNFKEQ. The CDR3 sequence is CASSQVGGRTEAFF. In DNA, the CDR3 is TGTGCCAGCAGCCAAGTCGGAGGGAGGACTGAAGCTTTCTTT.

The genes are TRBV5-6 and TRBJ2-7; TRBD1 agrees at 9 bases. CDR3 length: 14 residues. With V trimmed by 5 bases and J by 3 bases, 6 bases remained unmatched. Germline-derived CDR1 and CDR2 are SGHDT and YYEEEE. The DNA for the CDR3 is TGTGCCAGCAGATCGGGACAGGGATACTACGAGCAGTACTTC. Residues: CASRSGQGYYEQYF.

The chain employs TRBV2 and TRBJ2-7; possibly TRBD2 for D (6 bases). Trimming shortened V by 6 bases and J by 0 bases, and 12 bases separated the two germline ends. The CDR3 contains 14 residues. The germline CDR1 and CDR2 sequences are SNHLY and FYNNEI. CDR3 amino acids: CASRGDSSSYEQYF. CDR3 nucleotide sequence: TGTGCCAGCAGGGGGGACTCGTCCTCCTACGAGCAGTACTTC.

The genes are TRBV7-2 and TRBJ2-1; 8 nucleotides agree with TRBD2. Trimming took 5 bases from V and 9 from J; bases not matched to a gene: 12. CDR3 length: 15 residues. The germline gives CDR1 SGHTA, CDR2 FQGNSA. The CDR3 nucleotides are TGTGCCAGCAGCGGATCCGGGACTAGGGAAAGTGAGCAGTTCTTC. Encoded protein: CASSGSGTRESEQFF.

The V call is TRBV9, the J call TRBJ2-1, with 7 nucleotides matching TRBD2. V trimming: 3 bases; J trimming: 8 bases; junction bases outside the gene matches: 11. This CDR3 spans 15 amino acids. Germline CDR1 reads SGDLS; CDR2 reads YYNGEE. CDR3 sequence reads: CASSGGLDGFYEQFF. CDR3 nucleotide sequence: TGTGCCAGCAGCGGAGGACTAGACGGTTTCTATGAGCAGTTCTTC. The entire variable domain, with the rest obtained from reference TRBV9 and TRBJ2-1, is as follows: DSGVTQTPKHLITATGQRVTLRCSPRSGDLSVYWYQQSLDQGLQFLIQYYNGEERAKGNILERFSAQQFPDLHSELNLSSLELGDSALYFCASSGGLDGFYEQFFGPGTRLTVL.

This sequence joins TRBV18 and TRBJ1-1; TRBD1 agrees at 9 bases. Germline CDR1 KGHSH, CDR2 LQKENI. V gave up 6 bases and J gave up 1 base; unmatched junction bases: 3. The CDR3 covers 14 residues. The CDR3 reads CASSWGQGNTEAFF. For the CDR3, the DNA is TGTGCCAGCTCCTGGGGACAGGGGAACACTGAAGCTTTCTTT.

Note on this clone: The junction shows a germline mismatch at one end, possibly a read error. V and J are TRBV6-1 and TRBJ1-1; the D gene is possibly TRBD1 (5 bases). CDR1 MNHNS and CDR2 SASEGT come from the germline V gene. The CDR3 covers 14 residues. In DNA, the CDR3 is TGTGCCAGCAGTCCTCTGACAGAGAACACTGAAGATTTCTTT. Amino acids: CASSPLTENTEDFF.

The rearrangement joins TRBV5-4 to TRBJ2-3; 9 nucleotides match TRBD2. Germline CDR1 reads SGHNT; CDR2 reads YYREEE (reference sequence). This CDR3 has 16 amino acids. The V gene end was trimmed by 6 bases and the J gene end by 6 bases; junction bases not matched to a gene: 14. As DNA, the CDR3 is TGTGCCAGCAACCCGAGCGGGGGGCCTACAATGGATACGCAGTATTTT. This sequence encodes CASNPSGGPTMDTQYF.

J is TRBJ1-6 and V is TRBV7-9, with no clear D. The V gene lost 5 bases and the J gene lost 0 bases, with 11 bases spanning the gap. This CDR3 has 16 amino acids. Per germline, CDR1 SEHNR and CDR2 FQNEAQ (reference sequence). In DNA, the CDR3 is TGTGCCAGCAGCCGACACCAAAGCTCCTATAATTCACCCCTCCACTTT. Translating it yields CASSRHQSSYNSPLHF. The complete variable domain, with remaining parts taken from reference TRBV7-9 and TRBJ1-6, reads DTGVSQNPRHKITKRGQNVTFRCDPISEHNRLYWYRQTLGQGPEFLTYFQNEAQLEKSRLLSDRFSAERPKGSFSTLEIQRTEQGDSAMYLCASSRHQSSYNSPLHFGNGTRLTVT.

This rearrangement joins TRBV7-9 to TRBJ2-7, with a possible D match to TRBD1 (6 bases). The CDR3 consists of 14 residues. V lost 7 bases and J lost 5, with 18 bases in between. Germline CDR1 reads SEHNR; CDR2 reads FQNEAQ (reference sequence). As DNA, the CDR3 is TGTGCCAGCAAACACGGGAACAGGGAGAACGAGCAGTACTTC. It translates to CASKHGNRENEQYF.

The gene calls are TRBV6-5 and TRBJ2-1, with 9 bases lining up with TRBD1. Germline lookup yields CDR1 MNHEY and CDR2 SVGAGI. The V and J ends lost 4 bases and 7 bases, in that order; junction bases with no gene match: 11. CDR3 length: 16 residues. The CDR3 loop is CASSLNRGQGWNEQFF. The CDR3 DNA follows: TGTGCCAGCAGTTTAAACCGAGGACAGGGGTGGAATGAGCAGTTCTTC.

The J gene is TRBJ1-2, the V gene TRBV9; tentative D call: TRBD1 (5 bases). CDR3 size: 15 residues. V gave up 4 bases and J gave up 6 bases, with 19 bases separating them. Per germline, CDR1 SGDLS and CDR2 YYNGEE. The CDR3 coding sequence is TGTGCCAGCAGCCCAGACGGACAAGACTTCGATGGCTACACCTTC. Protein product: CASSPDGQDFDGYTF.

A remark on this clone: Different DNA sequences within this sample yield the same CDR3. The V call is TRBV5-6, the J call TRBJ1-4; D is ambiguous. Germline CDR1 SGHDT, CDR2 YYEEEE. The CDR3 contains 14 residues. V lost 0 bases to trimming and J lost 2 bases, with 5 bases between them. The CDR3 DNA reads as TGTGCCAGCAGCTTGGTGGCTACTAATGAAAAACTGTTTTTT. Protein: CASSLVATNEKLFF.

The chain carries TRBV29-1 and TRBJ2-5; 8 bases align to TRBD2. With the DNA end fitting TRBJ2-7 better, the J assignment may be wrong. The CDR3 runs to 14 residues. Per the germline V gene, CDR1 is SQVTM and CDR2 is ANQGSEA. The CDR3 bases are TGCAGCGTTTACCTCCCGGGGGGGACCTACGAGCAGTACTTC. As protein: CSVYLPGGTYEQYF.

The chain is built from TRBV12-2 and TRBJ2-7; the table's D call, TRBD1, has no DNA check behind it. TRBV12-2 constitutes a pseudogene. The CDR3 is made up of 12 amino acids. The chain's CDR3 is CASRLDRESQYV. The CDR3 DNA reads as TGTGCAAGTCGCTTAGACAGGGAATCCCAGTACGTC.

This chain connects TRBV6-5 to TRBJ2-1; D is possibly TRBD1 (6 bases). Trimming pared 2 bases from V and 0 bases from J, leaving 8 bases between. From germline, CDR1 is MNHEY and CDR2 SVGAGI. The CDR3 covers 15 residues. This CDR3 is CASSYGQSSYNEQFF. CDR3 in DNA: TGTGCCAGCAGTTACGGACAGAGCTCCTACAATGAGCAGTTCTTC.

The CDR3 DNA is TGTGCCAGCAGCGACGGGGGCACTGAAGCTTTCTTT. It translates to CASSDGGTEAFF. The J gene is TRBJ1-1, the V gene TRBV6-5; D perhaps matches TRBD1 (5 bases). V was pared by 6 bases and J by 4 bases, with 9 bases between. Germline assignment: CDR1 MNHEY and CDR2 SVGAGI. The CDR3 loop spans 12 amino acids.

CDR3 region: CASRLQGPRTEAFF. DNA for the CDR3: TGCGCCAGCCGGTTACAGGGGCCGCGCACTGAAGCTTTCTTT. V gene TRBV5-1 combines with J gene TRBJ1-1; 7 nucleotides align to TRBD1. Germline V gene lookup returns CDR1 SGHRS and CDR2 YFSETQ. The CDR3 runs 14 residues. After removal of 7 bases from V and 4 bases from J, the junction contained 10 bases not matched to a gene.

The gene calls are TRBV13 and TRBJ1-1, with 7 bases lining up with TRBD1. The ends lost 4 bases at V and 3 bases at J; junction bases unmatched: 5. CDR1 is PRHDT, CDR2 FYEKMQ, per germline (reference sequence). The CDR3 has 14 residues. In DNA form, the CDR3 reads TGTGCCAGCAGCTCTCTACAGGGGTACACTGAAGCTTTCTTT. It encodes CASSSLQGYTEAFF.

This chain joins TRBV18 and TRBJ1-5; D is perhaps TRBD1 (5 bases). Trimming pared 4 bases from V and 4 bases from J, leaving 14 bases between. This CDR3 is built from 15 residues. Germline V CDR1 and CDR2: KGHSH, LQKENI. CDR3 DNA sequence: TGTGCCAGCTCACAAAAAGGTCAGGGAAATCAGCCCCAGCATTTT. Its translation is CASSQKGQGNQPQHF. Looking up the rest from reference TRBV18 and TRBJ1-5 gives the full variable domain: NAGVMQNPRHLVRRRGQEARLRCSPMKGHSHVYWYRQLPEEGLKFMVYLQKENIIDESGMPKERFSAEFPKEGPSILRIQQVVRGDSAAYFCASSQKGQGNQPQHFGDGTRLSIL.

Regarding this clone: A junction end diverges from the germline sequence, so it may reflect a read error. V usage is TRBV6-5 and J usage is TRBJ2-5, with 7 positions matching TRBD1. This CDR3 is 13 amino acids long. Germline-derived CDR1 and CDR2 are MNHEY and SVGAGI. CDR3 in DNA: TGTGCCAGCACCAGGGACAGAGAAGAGAACCAGTACTTC. It specifies CASTRDREENQYF.

The chain is built from TRBV11-3 and TRBJ2-3, with D uncertain. This CDR3 is built from 13 residues. Trimming removed 4 bases at V and 4 bases at J, with 9 bases between. Germline values: CDR1 SGHNT, CDR2 YENEEA. The chain's CDR3 is CASSSPSSDTQYF. CDR3 nucleotides: TGTGCCAGCAGCTCCCCTTCTTCAGATACGCAGTATTTT.